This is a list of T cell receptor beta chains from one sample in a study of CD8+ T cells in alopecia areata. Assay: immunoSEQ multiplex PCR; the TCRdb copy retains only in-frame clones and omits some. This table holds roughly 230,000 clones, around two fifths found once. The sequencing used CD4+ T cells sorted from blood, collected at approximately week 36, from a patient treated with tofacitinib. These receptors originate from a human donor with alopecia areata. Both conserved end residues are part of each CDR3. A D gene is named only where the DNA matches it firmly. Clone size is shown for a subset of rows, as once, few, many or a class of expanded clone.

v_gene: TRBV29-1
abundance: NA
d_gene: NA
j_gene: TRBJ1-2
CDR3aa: CSVDGLGGYTF
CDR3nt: TGCAGCGTTGACGGGCTGGGTGGCTACACCTTC

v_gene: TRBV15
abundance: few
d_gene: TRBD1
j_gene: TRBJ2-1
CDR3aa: CATSNRGLNNEQFF
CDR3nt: TGTGCCACCAGCAACAGGGGATTGAACAATGAGCAGTTCTTC

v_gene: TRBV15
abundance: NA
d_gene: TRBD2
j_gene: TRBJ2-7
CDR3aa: CATSRGTSRGEQYF
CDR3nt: TGTGCCACCAGCAGAGGGACTAGCAGGGGCGAGCAGTACTTC

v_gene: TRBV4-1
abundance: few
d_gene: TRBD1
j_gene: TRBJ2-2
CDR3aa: CASSQTGFDTGELFF
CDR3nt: TGCGCCAGCAGCCAGACAGGGTTCGACACCGGGGAGCTGTTTTTT

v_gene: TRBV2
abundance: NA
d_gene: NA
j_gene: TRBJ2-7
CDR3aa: CASGRTAYEQYF
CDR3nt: TGTGCCAGCGGGAGGACGGCCTACGAGCAGTACTTC

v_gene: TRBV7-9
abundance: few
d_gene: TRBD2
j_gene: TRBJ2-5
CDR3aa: CASSLSSGLETQYF
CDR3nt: TGTGCCAGCAGCTTATCTAGCGGGCTGGAGACCCAGTACTTC

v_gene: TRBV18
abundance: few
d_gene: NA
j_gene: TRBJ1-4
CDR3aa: CASSTTTTNEKLFF
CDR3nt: TGTGCCAGCTCAACCACGACCACTAATGAAAAACTGTTTTTT

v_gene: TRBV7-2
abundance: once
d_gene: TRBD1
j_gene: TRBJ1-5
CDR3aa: CASSPQGGQPQHF
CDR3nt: TGTGCCAGCAGCCCTCAGGGGGGCCAGCCCCAGCATTTT

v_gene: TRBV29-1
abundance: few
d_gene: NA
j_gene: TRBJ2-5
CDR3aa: CSVGDRRETQYF
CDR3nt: TGCAGCGTTGGAGACAGGAGGGAGACCCAGTACTTC

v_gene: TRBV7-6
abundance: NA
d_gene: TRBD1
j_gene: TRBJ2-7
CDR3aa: CASRQGSSYEQYF
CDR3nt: TGTGCCAGCCGACAGGGTAGCTCCTACGAGCAGTACTTC

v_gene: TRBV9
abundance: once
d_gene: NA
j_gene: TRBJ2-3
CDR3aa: CASSVNMPGDTQYF
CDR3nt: TGTGCCAGCAGCGTAAATATGCCGGGAGATACGCAGTATTTT

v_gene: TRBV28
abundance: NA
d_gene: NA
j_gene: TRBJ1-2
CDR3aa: CASSPGHAANYGYTF
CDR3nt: TGTGCCAGCAGTCCCGGACATGCGGCTAACTATGGCTACACCTTC

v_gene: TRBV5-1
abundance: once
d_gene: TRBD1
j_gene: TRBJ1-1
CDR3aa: CASSIRTGVMNTEAFF
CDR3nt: TGCGCCAGCAGCATACGGACAGGGGTCATGAACACTGAAGCTTTCTTT

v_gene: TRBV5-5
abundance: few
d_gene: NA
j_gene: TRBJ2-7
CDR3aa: CASSLVGRSYEQYF
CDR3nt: TGTGCCAGCAGCTTGGTGGGCAGGTCCTACGAGCAGTACTTC

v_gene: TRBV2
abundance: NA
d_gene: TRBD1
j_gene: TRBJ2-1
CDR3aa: CASPSGQGPSSNNEQFF
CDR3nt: TGTGCCAGCCCGTCGGGACAGGGTCCTTCGTCGAACAATGAGCAGTTCTTC

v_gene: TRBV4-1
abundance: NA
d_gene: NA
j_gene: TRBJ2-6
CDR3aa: CASSQGRQGLTGANVLTF
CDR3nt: TGCGCCAGCAGCCAAGGTCGGCAGGGGTTGACTGGGGCCAACGTCCTGACTTTC

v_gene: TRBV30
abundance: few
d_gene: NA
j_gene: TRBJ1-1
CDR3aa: CAWSEVYAEAFF
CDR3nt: TGTGCCTGGAGTGAGGTGTACGCTGAAGCTTTCTTT

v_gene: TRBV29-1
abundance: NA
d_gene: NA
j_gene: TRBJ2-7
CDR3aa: CSVESTSYEQYF
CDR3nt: TGCAGCGTTGAATCCACCTCCTACGAGCAGTACTTC

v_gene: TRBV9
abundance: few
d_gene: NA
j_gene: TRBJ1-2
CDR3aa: CASSVEAGANYGYTF
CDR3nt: TGTGCCAGCAGCGTAGAGGCAGGAGCTAACTATGGCTACACCTTC

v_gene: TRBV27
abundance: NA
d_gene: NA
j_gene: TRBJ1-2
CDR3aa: CASSLPGGYGYTF
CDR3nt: TGTGCCAGCAGTTTACCGGGGGGCTATGGCTACACCTTC

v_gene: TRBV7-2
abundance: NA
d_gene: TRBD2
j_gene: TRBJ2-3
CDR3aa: CASSFQPRTSGTDTQYF
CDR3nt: TGTGCCAGCAGCTTCCAACCGCGGACTAGCGGAACAGATACGCAGTATTTT

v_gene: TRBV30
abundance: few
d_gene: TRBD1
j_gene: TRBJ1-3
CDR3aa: CAWSRTGGDSGNTIYF
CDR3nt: TGTGCCTGGAGTCGGACAGGGGGCGATTCTGGAAACACCATATATTTT

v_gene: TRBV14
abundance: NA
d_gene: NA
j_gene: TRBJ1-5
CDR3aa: CARACREQPQHF
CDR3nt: TGTGCCAGAGCCTGCCGGGAACAGCCCCAGCATTTT

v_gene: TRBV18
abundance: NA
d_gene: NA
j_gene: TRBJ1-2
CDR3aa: CASSQGPSYGYTF
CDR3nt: TGTGCCAGCTCCCAGGGACCGAGCTATGGCTACACCTTC

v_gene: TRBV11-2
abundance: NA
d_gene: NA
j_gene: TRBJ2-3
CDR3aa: CASSSPVPGPTTDTQYF
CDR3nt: TGTGCCAGCAGCTCACCTGTCCCGGGACCTACCACAGATACGCAGTATTTT

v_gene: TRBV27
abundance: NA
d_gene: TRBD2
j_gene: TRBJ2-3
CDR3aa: CASSFGGRFTDTQYF
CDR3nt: TGTGCCAGCAGTTTTGGCGGGAGGTTCACAGATACGCAGTATTTT

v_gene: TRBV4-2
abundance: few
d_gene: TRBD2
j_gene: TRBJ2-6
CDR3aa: CASSPQSAGAGANVLTF
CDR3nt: TGTGCCAGCAGCCCCCAGTCGGCGGGGGCTGGGGCCAACGTCCTGACTTTC

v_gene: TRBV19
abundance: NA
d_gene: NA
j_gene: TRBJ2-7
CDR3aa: CASPFTGYEQYF
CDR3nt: TGTGCCAGTCCATTCACGGGCTACGAGCAGTACTTC

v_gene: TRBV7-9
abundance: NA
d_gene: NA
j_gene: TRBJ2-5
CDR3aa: CASSKDALGKETQYF
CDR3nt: TGTGCCAGCAGCAAAGACGCTCTAGGTAAAGAGACCCAGTACTTC

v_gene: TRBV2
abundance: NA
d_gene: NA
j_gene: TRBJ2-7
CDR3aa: CASRRQGYEQYF
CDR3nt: TGTGCCAGCCGGCGGCAGGGCTACGAGCAGTACTTC

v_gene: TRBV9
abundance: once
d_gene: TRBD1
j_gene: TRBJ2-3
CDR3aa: CASSGTRGSTDTQYF
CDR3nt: TGTGCCAGCAGCGGCACCAGGGGGAGCACAGATACGCAGTATTTT

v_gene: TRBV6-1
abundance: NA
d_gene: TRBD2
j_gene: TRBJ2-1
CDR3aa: CARLGRLAGGGQFF
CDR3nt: TGTGCCAGGTTGGGGCGACTAGCGGGAGGGGGGCAGTTCTTC

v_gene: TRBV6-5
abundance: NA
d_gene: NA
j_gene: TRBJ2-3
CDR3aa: CASSPSGLNTDTQYF
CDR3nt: TGTGCCAGCAGTCCGAGCGGGTTAAACACAGATACGCAGTATTTT

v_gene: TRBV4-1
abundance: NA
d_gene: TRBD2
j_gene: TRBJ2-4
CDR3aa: CASSQIPTSGFSLAKNIQYF
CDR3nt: TGCGCCAGCAGCCAAATCCCGACTAGCGGGTTTAGCCTAGCCAAAAACATTCAGTACTTC

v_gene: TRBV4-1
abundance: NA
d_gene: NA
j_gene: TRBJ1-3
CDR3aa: CASSQDSALTFGNTIYF
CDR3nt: TGCGCCAGCAGCCAAGACTCCGCTCTTACCTTTGGAAACACCATATATTTT

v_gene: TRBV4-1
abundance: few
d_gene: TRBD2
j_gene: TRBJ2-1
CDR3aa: CASSLAGGYNEQFF
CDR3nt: TGCGCCAGCAGTTTAGCGGGAGGATACAATGAGCAGTTCTTC

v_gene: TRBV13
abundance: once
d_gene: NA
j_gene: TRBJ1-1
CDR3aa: CASSLAENTEAFF
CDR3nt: TGTGCCAGCAGCTTAGCTGAGAACACTGAAGCTTTCTTT

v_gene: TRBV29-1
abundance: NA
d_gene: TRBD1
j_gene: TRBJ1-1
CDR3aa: CSAGWTGDTEAFF
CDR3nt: TGCAGCGCCGGCTGGACAGGGGACACTGAAGCTTTCTTT

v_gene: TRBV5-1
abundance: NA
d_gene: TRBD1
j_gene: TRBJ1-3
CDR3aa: CASSRGPGQGKRNTIYF
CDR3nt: TGCGCCAGCAGCCGGGGGCCGGGACAGGGGAAACGAAACACCATATATTTT

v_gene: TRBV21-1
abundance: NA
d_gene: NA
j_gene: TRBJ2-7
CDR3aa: CASSSIFPTTHEQYF
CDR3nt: TGTGCCAGCAGCTCTATCTTCCCGACAACCCACGAGCAGTACTTC

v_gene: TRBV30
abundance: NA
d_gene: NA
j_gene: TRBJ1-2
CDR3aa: CAWSTTQNYGYTF
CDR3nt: TGTGCCTGGAGTACCACACAAAACTATGGCTACACCTTC

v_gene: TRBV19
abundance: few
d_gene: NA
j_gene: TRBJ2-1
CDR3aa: CASDTVSNNEQFF
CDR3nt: TGTGCCAGTGACACGGTGTCGAACAATGAGCAGTTCTTC

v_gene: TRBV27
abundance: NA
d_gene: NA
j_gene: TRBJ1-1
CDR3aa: CATRGGGITEAFF
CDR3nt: TGTGCCACACGGGGCGGGGGGATAACTGAAGCTTTCTTT

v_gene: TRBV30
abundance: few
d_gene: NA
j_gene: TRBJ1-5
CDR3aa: CAWAQGVEQPQHF
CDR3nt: TGTGCCTGGGCCCAAGGGGTCGAGCAGCCCCAGCATTTT

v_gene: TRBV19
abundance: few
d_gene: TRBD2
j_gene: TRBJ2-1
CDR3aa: CASSISRGGSYNEQFF
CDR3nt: TGTGCCAGTAGTATAAGCCGGGGGGGCTCCTACAATGAGCAGTTCTTC